The 14 T cell receptor beta chains below all came from one sample that was sequenced in a study of shared T cell receptors in the human thymus. Assay used: immunoSEQ multiplex PCR; TCRdb lists only in-frame clones, some missing. The data contain about 660,000 clones, around 87% of them singletons. In addition, the sample was reused for a study of human thymus T cells.

Sequenced input: thymocytes. These TCRs come from a boy under three years old with a congenital heart defect.

V usage is TRBV5-6 and J usage is TRBJ2-2; no firm D call. Germline CDR1 reads SGHDT; CDR2 reads YYEEEE. The CDR3 length is 12 residues. Trimming left V 2 bases short and J 5 bases short, with 4 bases between. DNA of the CDR3: TGTGCCAGCAGCTTTGAGACCGGGGAGCTGTTTTTT. It yields the protein CASSFETGELFF.

The V and J genes are TRBV19 and TRBJ2-7; tentative D call: TRBD1 (7 bases). V was trimmed by 5 bases and J by 5 bases, leaving 19 bases between them. There are 15 residues in the CDR3. CDR1 is LNHDA, CDR2 SQIVND, per germline (reference sequence). This chain's CDR3 is CASSPSQGEAHEQYF. The CDR3 bases are TGTGCCAGTAGTCCCTCCCAGGGGGAGGCCCACGAGCAGTACTTC.

V and J are TRBV4-2 and TRBJ1-6, with 7 bases fitting TRBD1. The trim removed 3 bases at V and 9 bases at J, leaving 20 bases unmatched. Germline V gene sequence: CDR1 LGHNA, CDR2 YNFKEQ. The CDR3 consists of 19 residues. The CDR3 is CASSQSNRDRVIGTSPLHF. DNA for the CDR3: TGTGCCAGCAGCCAGTCCAACCGGGACAGAGTCATCGGAACTTCACCCCTCCACTTT.

The V gene is TRBV4-3, the J gene TRBJ2-5, with 8 bases matching TRBD2. Trimming cost V 0 bases and J 1 base; bases outside gene matches: 7. Germline assignment: CDR1 LGHNA and CDR2 YSLEER. The length of the CDR3 is 17 residues. CDR3 coding DNA: TGCGCCAGCAGCCAAGAGGCTAAACGGGGGGGCCAAGAGACCCAGTACTTC. Amino acids: CASSQEAKRGGQETQYF.

This clone was recorded only once. CDR3 loop: CASSISGRINTGELFF. In nucleotides, the CDR3 is TGTGCCAGCAGTATTAGCGGGAGGATTAACACCGGGGAGCTGTTTTTT. The V call is TRBV27, the J call TRBJ2-2, with 10 bases matching TRBD2. There are 16 residues in the CDR3. Germline CDR1 and CDR2: MNHEY and SMNVEV (reference sequence). Trimming removed 5 bases from V and 2 bases from J; junction bases left unmatched: 5.

The chain joins TRBV2 to TRBJ1-5, with a possible D match to TRBD1 (6 bases). Germline lookup yields CDR1 SNHLY and CDR2 FYNNEI. CDR3 length equals 15 residues. Trimming removed 8 bases at V and 5 bases at J, with 19 bases between. The CDR3: CASRPADRSDQPQHF. The CDR3 region has the DNA TGTGCCAGCCGTCCAGCAGACAGGTCAGATCAGCCCCAGCATTTT.

J is TRBJ2-3 and V is TRBV6-5; no reliable D call. V gave up 5 bases and J gave up 6 bases, with 18 bases separating them. The germline CDR1 and CDR2 sequences are MNHEY and SVGAGI. The CDR3 length is 15 residues. The CDR3 spells CASSHDPKAGDTQYF. The DNA for the CDR3 is TGTGCCAGCAGTCATGACCCCAAAGCCGGGGATACGCAGTATTTT.

V usage is TRBV2 and J usage is TRBJ2-1; 8 bases match TRBD2. Germline V CDR1 and CDR2: SNHLY, FYNNEI. V was pared by 6 bases and J by 8 bases, with 12 bases of the junction left unmatched. The CDR3 runs to 15 residues. This CDR3 reads CASRGLGSFFDEQFF. CDR3 sequence (DNA): TGTGCCAGCAGGGGACTAGGGTCGTTTTTCGATGAGCAGTTCTTC.

The gene calls are TRBV30 and TRBJ2-7, with D perhaps matching TRBD1 (6 bases). V lost 1 base and J 0 bases, leaving 10 bases between the germline ends. Per germline, CDR1 GTSNPN and CDR2 SVGIG (reference sequence). This CDR3 region has 14 residues. CDR3 sequence reads: CAWSGQESSYEQYF. CDR3 sequence (DNA): TGTGCCTGGAGTGGACAGGAGAGCTCCTACGAGCAGTACTTC.

This rearrangement joins TRBV30 to TRBJ1-6; possible D gene TRBD1, 5 bases. The CDR3 extends over 12 amino acids. Trimming shortened V by 8 bases and J by 10 bases, and 15 bases separated the two germline ends. CDR1 is GTSNPN and CDR2 is SVGIG in the germline V gene (reference sequence). The DNA of the CDR3 is TGTGCCAGCTGGGGCGGCACCTCACCCCTCCACTTT. Protein sequence: CASWGGTSPLHF.

This chain uses TRBV5-1 with TRBJ1-1; 7 bases align to TRBD1. The CDR3 contains 16 residues. With V trimmed by 4 bases and J by 1 base, 10 bases remained unmatched. Germline CDR1 is SGHRS and CDR2 is YFSETQ. The CDR3 bases are TGCGCCAGCAGCCCCCAGGGGGGACCCCCGAACACTGAAGCTTTCTTT. The encoded protein is CASSPQGGPPNTEAFF.

The CDR3 region has the DNA TGTGCCAGCAGTTTAAACAGGGGATGCAGAGAGACCCAGTACTTC. This sequence encodes CASSLNRGCRETQYF. This chain joins TRBV28 and TRBJ2-5, with 7 bases matching TRBD1. The length of the CDR3 is 15 residues. J lost 4 bases, V lost 2 bases, and 7 bases had no gene match. CDR1 and CDR2 from the germline V gene are MDHEN and SYDVKM.

The V call is TRBV27, the J call TRBJ2-1; 7 bases line up with TRBD1. CDR3 length equals 16 residues. With V trimmed by 4 bases and J by 3 bases, 9 bases remained unmatched. CDR1 is MNHEY and CDR2 is SMNVEV in the germline V gene (reference sequence). The CDR3 reads CASSSNRDSSYNEQFF. The CDR3 nucleotides read TGTGCCAGCAGTTCTAATAGGGACAGCAGCTACAATGAGCAGTTCTTC.

The V call is TRBV14, the J call TRBJ1-1; a weak D match, TRBD1 (5 bases). The ends were cut back, 1 base at V and 3 bases at J, with 9 bases in the middle. This CDR3 is built from 14 residues. Germline values: CDR1 SGHDN, CDR2 FVKESK. The chain's CDR3 is CASSQGSRDTEAFF. In DNA, the CDR3 is TGTGCCAGCAGCCAAGGAAGCAGGGACACTGAAGCTTTCTTT.